The 20 T cell receptor beta chains below come from one sample, sequenced in a study of shared clonotypes between healthy human individuals. Sequenced by immunoSEQ multiplex PCR; TCRdb stores in-frame clones only, minus some. The sample lists approximately 2,000,000 clones, around 90% occurring once. Sample: naive CD4+ T cells from PBMCs. Indicated subset: CD45RA+ positively selected. The receptors originated from a man younger than 30 in good health. Some clones in this sample may be carry-over from other donors' samples.

The chain joins TRBV5-4 to TRBJ2-1; TRBD2 aligns across 7 bases. The ends lost 2 bases at V and 3 bases at J; junction bases unmatched: 5. Germline values: CDR1 SGHNT, CDR2 YYREEE (reference sequence). The length of the CDR3 is 15 residues. In nucleotides, the CDR3 is TGTGCCAGCAGCTTTGTCAGCGGGATCTACAATGAGCAGTTCTTC. Translating gives CASSFVSGIYNEQFF.

Turning to this clone: The sample has other DNA sequences that encode this CDR3 too. The V and J genes are TRBV7-3 and TRBJ2-2; the D is unclear. V shed 2 bases and J shed 5 bases, with 6 bases lying between them. The CDR3 sequence is 13 residues long. CDR1 SGHTA and CDR2 FQGTGA come from the germline V gene. CDR3 loop: CASSLSRTGELFF. CDR3 bases: TGTGCCAGCAGCTTATCCAGAACCGGGGAGCTGTTTTTT.

V and J are TRBV4-1 and TRBJ2-6; no clear D gene. Germline assignment: CDR1 MGHRA and CDR2 YSYEKL. Between the trimmed V and J ends, which lost 2 bases and 2 bases, there was a span of 13 bases. CDR3 size: 17 residues. The CDR3 DNA reads as TGCGCCAGCAGCCAAACCCTGGACGGCGCTGGGGCCAACGTCCTGACTTTC. Its protein is CASSQTLDGAGANVLTF.

The chain joins TRBV15 to TRBJ2-3; D is unclear. The germline gives CDR1 LNHNV, CDR2 YYDKDF (reference sequence). The ends were cut back, 2 bases at V and 4 bases at J, with 10 bases in the middle. The CDR3 totals 14 residues. This chain's CDR3 is CATSRRVRADTQYF. The CDR3 coding sequence is TGTGCCACCAGCAGACGGGTTAGGGCAGATACGCAGTATTTT.

This chain connects TRBV18 to TRBJ2-1; TRBD2 agrees at 12 bases. The J segment lost 7 bases and the V segment lost 6 bases, leaving 7 bases of the junction unmatched. CDR1 is KGHSH, CDR2 LQKENI, per germline. The CDR3 runs 15 residues. Written as DNA, the CDR3 is TGTGCCAGCTCGGACGGACTAGCGGGATTGAATGAGCAGTTCTTC. Its protein is CASSDGLAGLNEQFF. Full variable domain (outside the CDR3, taken from reference TRBV18 and TRBJ2-1): NAGVMQNPRHLVRRRGQEARLRCSPMKGHSHVYWYRQLPEEGLKFMVYLQKENIIDESGMPKERFSAEFPKEGPSILRIQQVVRGDSAAYFCASSDGLAGLNEQFFGPGTRLTVL.

The chain employs TRBV5-6 and TRBJ1-3, with D possibly matching TRBD1 (5 bases). The CDR3 runs to 18 residues. Trimming stripped 0 bases from V and 2 bases from J, with 18 bases between. Germline loops: CDR1 SGHDT, CDR2 YYEEEE. CDR3 amino acids: CASSLAYRGRVAGNTIYF. The CDR3 DNA reads as TGTGCCAGCAGCTTGGCGTATAGGGGACGAGTGGCTGGAAACACCATATATTTT.

The chain's CDR3 is CASSGQGTFTDTQYF. CDR3 sequence (DNA): TGTGCCAGCAGCGGACAGGGGACCTTCACAGATACGCAGTATTTT. The gene calls are TRBV7-3 and TRBJ2-3, with 9 bases lining up with TRBD1. Germline V CDR1 and CDR2: SGHTA, FQGTGA. This CDR3 is built from 15 residues. The V segment lost 5 bases and the J segment 2 bases; nucleotides outside the gene matches: 5.

This clone appeared once. The CDR3 sequence is CATSKEGGPTYEQYF. The CDR3 DNA reads as TGTGCCACCAGCAAAGAAGGGGGTCCAACCTACGAGCAGTACTTC. V usage is TRBV15 and J usage is TRBJ2-7, with a possible D match to TRBD1 (6 bases). Looked up from germline, CDR1 is LNHNV and CDR2 is YYDKDF (reference sequence). V was shortened by 4 bases and J by 2 bases, with 15 bases between the two germline ends. The CDR3 sequence is 15 residues long.

On this clone: The identical CDR3 is also encoded by other nucleotide sequences in the sample. The chain employs TRBV28 and TRBJ2-7; D is unresolved. The germline CDR1 and CDR2 sequences are MDHEN and SYDVKM. The CDR3 loop spans 13 amino acids. V dropped 6 bases and J dropped 0 bases, with 9 bases sitting between them. The CDR3 is CASRLGSSYEQYF. The CDR3 DNA follows: TGTGCCAGCAGGTTGGGCAGCTCCTACGAGCAGTACTTC.

The chain joins TRBV5-1 to TRBJ2-7, with 14 bases lining up with TRBD2. The CDR3 is 16 residues long. The V gene's germline CDR1 is SGHRS and CDR2 YFSETQ. V gave up 4 bases and J gave up 5 bases; unmatched junction bases: 8. The CDR3 DNA follows: TGCGCCAGCAGCCGGGGACTAGCGGGAGAAATCGACGAGCAGTACTTC. This codes for CASSRGLAGEIDEQYF.

The chain links TRBV27 to TRBJ2-1; possible D gene TRBD2, 6 bases. The V and J ends lost 4 bases and 7 bases respectively, with 17 bases between them. Germline V gene data show CDR1 as MNHEY and CDR2 as SMNVEV (reference sequence). The length of the CDR3 is 15 residues. The CDR3 DNA sequence: TGTGCCAGCAGTTCCTGGACTACGCCACGGAATGAGCAGTTCTTC. This gives the protein CASSSWTTPRNEQFF.

The V call is TRBV7-9, the J call TRBJ2-7; 7 bases align to TRBD1. Germline trimming cut 5 bases from V and 1 base from J; bases unmatched to any gene: 8. Germline values: CDR1 SEHNR, CDR2 FQNEAQ (reference sequence). The CDR3 is made up of 15 amino acids. CDR3 DNA sequence: TGTGCCAGCAGCCCATGGGGGACAGTATCCTACGAGCAGTACTTC. This gives the protein CASSPWGTVSYEQYF.

This clone was detected only once. This chain connects TRBV19 to TRBJ1-1; unclear D gene. With 6 bases removed from V and 7 bases from J, the gap between germline ends came to 12 bases. This CDR3 has 12 residues. Germline loops: CDR1 LNHDA, CDR2 SQIVND (reference sequence). The CDR3 reads CASSPPGGEAFF. DNA of the CDR3: TGTGCCAGTAGCCCTCCAGGTGGTGAAGCTTTCTTT.

V and J are TRBV5-1 and TRBJ2-7; 9 bases are shared with TRBD1. The ends lost 4 bases at V and 6 bases at J; junction bases unmatched: 8. This CDR3 is 14 amino acids long. Germline assignment: CDR1 SGHRS and CDR2 YFSETQ. The CDR3 protein is CASSGLTGGPEQYF. The CDR3 bases are TGCGCCAGCAGCGGGTTAACAGGGGGCCCCGAGCAGTACTTC.

The chain employs TRBV30 and TRBJ2-6; D possibly corresponds to TRBD2 (6 bases). This CDR3 is built from 16 residues. The V end was cut by 0 bases, the J end by 1 base, with 10 bases between. Germline V gene lookup returns CDR1 GTSNPN and CDR2 SVGIG (reference sequence). CDR3 DNA: TGTGCCTGGAGTGTGGGACTCTTGTCTGGGGCCAACGTCCTGACTTTC. This gives the protein CAWSVGLLSGANVLTF.

The chain has TRBV6-5 and TRBJ1-1, with no clear D. In germline, CDR1 is MNHEY, CDR2 SVGAGI. This CDR3 contains 15 residues. Trimming removed 6 bases from V and 0 bases from J, with 14 bases in between. The CDR3 DNA reads TGTGCCAGCAGCCTATCCAACCCCCTGAACACTGAAGCTTTCTTT. Translating it yields CASSLSNPLNTEAFF.

The rearrangement joins TRBV11-2 to TRBJ2-2, with D possibly matching TRBD1 (6 bases). Germline values: CDR1 SGHAT, CDR2 FQNNGV. V gave up 5 bases and J gave up 0 bases, with 13 bases separating them. This CDR3 region has 16 residues. CDR3 loop: CASSNARGANTGELFF. CDR3 DNA sequence: TGTGCCAGCAGCAACGCCAGGGGCGCGAACACCGGGGAGCTGTTTTTT.

The V call is TRBV7-9, the J call TRBJ1-1, with a tentative D call TRBD1 (6 bases). This CDR3 has 13 amino acids. Germline V gene sequence: CDR1 SEHNR, CDR2 FQNEAQ (reference sequence). With 7 bases removed from V and 5 bases from J, the gap between germline ends came to 14 bases. The CDR3 DNA follows: TGTGCCAGCACCGGACAGCCCGCAACTGAAGCTTTCTTT. Amino acids: CASTGQPATEAFF.

This clone was observed a few times. This chain connects TRBV10-1 to TRBJ2-7; no firm D call. Trimming took 3 bases from V and 7 from J, leaving 10 bases between them. This CDR3 has 12 residues. Germline V gene lookup returns CDR1 WNHNN and CDR2 SYGVQD (reference sequence). CDR3 region: CASSEKYGEQYF. The CDR3 DNA reads TGCGCCAGCAGTGAAAAGTACGGGGAGCAGTACTTC.

The rearrangement links TRBV5-1 to TRBJ1-3, with TRBD1 identical over 9 bases. The trim removed 0 bases at V and 4 bases at J, leaving 5 bases unmatched. Germline CDR1 and CDR2: SGHRS and YFSETQ. The CDR3 extends over 16 amino acids. In nucleotides, the CDR3 is TGCGCCAGCAGCTTGGAAGGGACAGGGTGGGGAAACACCATATATTTT. Amino acids: CASSLEGTGWGNTIYF.